One and the same sample provided the 2 T cell receptor beta chains below, sequenced in a study of blood T cells in healthy people across ages. Together with a sample-barcoded 5' primer, a J-beta primer mix was included in a second PCR lasting about 6 to 11 cycles. One entry per CDR3 protein, called by TCRdb with MiXCR from the 5' RACE reads. In the table there are roughly 1 million distinct CDR3 sequences, approximately 25% of which are singletons. The same specimen was also included in a second study, on T cells of mothers and their children.

Sequencing was performed on blood. These receptor sequences come from a girl aged 2 to 9 in good health.

The gene calls are TRBV7-2 and TRBJ2-5, with 10 bases fitting TRBD2. The V and J ends lost 1 base and 5 bases, in that order; junction bases with no gene match: 7. Germline CDR1 is SGHTA and CDR2 is FQGNSA. This CDR3 is 16 amino acids long. CDR3 loop: CASSLEEGTSEETQYF. The CDR3 DNA follows: TGTGCCAGCAGCTTAGAGGAGGGGACTAGCGAGGAGACCCAGTACTTC.

The CDR3 spells CASRGGIYEKLFF. CDR3 coding DNA: TGTGCCAGCAGAGGAGGGATATATGAAAAACTGTTTTTT. The chain uses TRBV6-5 and TRBJ1-4; unclear D gene. This CDR3 is 13 amino acids long. V gave up 6 bases and J gave up 6 bases, with 11 bases separating them. The germline gives CDR1 MNHEY, CDR2 SVGAGI.